The T cell receptor beta chain under discussion was sequenced for a study of CD4 T cell repertoires in COVID-19. Trimming took off 2 bases at V and 1 base at J, with 21 bases between the two ends. CDR1 is LNHDA and CDR2 is SQIVND in the germline V gene (reference sequence). This CDR3 is 19 amino acids long. Sequencing was performed with immunoSEQ multiplex PCR; in TCRdb, only in-frame clones are kept and a portion is missing. This sample carries 60,000 to 90,000 clones, 83% of them seen once, and the ten largest clones take around 0.6%. This chain connects TRBV19 to TRBJ2-1; D is tentatively TRBD1 or TRBD2 (5 bases each). This TCR derives from a human donor who had COVID-19. The input for sequencing was CD4+ T cells from peripheral blood, taken after recovery from COVID-19. The CDR3 loop reads CASSIRAGREKSSYNEQFF. CDR3 DNA: TGTGCCAGTAGTATAAGGGCAGGGAGAGAAAAGAGTTCCTACAATGAGCAGTTCTTC.